The 8 T cell receptor beta chains presented below share a single source sample, sequenced in a study of cytomegalovirus exposure and HLA in healthy donors. A multiplex PCR was run with 60 Vbeta primers and 13 Jbeta primers. The data were produced by immunoSEQ multiplex PCR, yet TCRdb's version contains in-frame clones alone and is incomplete. The sample has fewer than 100,000 clones, about 80% seen once. Sequenced sample: PBMCs. The receptors derive from a female donor in good health and CMV-seronegative.

The gene calls are TRBV9 and TRBJ2-3; D is unresolved. This CDR3 has 11 amino acids. The V gene's germline CDR1 is SGDLS and CDR2 YYNGEE. Deletions cut 2 bases from V and 6 bases from J, with 4 bases between. The CDR3 is CASSVGDTQYF. The CDR3, as DNA: TGTGCCAGCAGCGTCGGGGATACGCAGTATTTT.

This rearrangement joins TRBV6-5 to TRBJ1-2, with D unresolved. CDR1 MNHEY and CDR2 SVGAGI come from the germline V gene. The CDR3 consists of 13 residues. The germline V and J ends were trimmed by 4 bases and 0 bases, with 6 bases remaining between them. The CDR3 sequence: CASSLTTNYGYTF. DNA for the CDR3: TGTGCCAGCAGTTTGACAACTAACTATGGCTACACCTTC.

The CDR3 loop reads CASSLDRGLYNEQFF. CDR3 bases: TGTGCCAGCAGCTTGGACAGGGGGCTCTACAATGAGCAGTTCTTC. The V call is TRBV5-6, the J call TRBJ2-1, with 9 bases lining up with TRBD1. The CDR3 consists of 15 residues. CDR1 and CDR2 (germline): SGHDT, YYEEEE. V was pared by 0 bases and J by 3 bases, with 1 base of the junction left unmatched.

The chain carries TRBV19 and TRBJ1-2; D is unresolved. V dropped 3 bases and J dropped 6 bases, with 20 bases sitting between them. The CDR3 spans 16 residues. Germline V gene data show CDR1 as LNHDA and CDR2 as SQIVND (reference sequence). The CDR3 DNA is TGTGCCAGTAGTATCTCCGCATCAACCGGGAGGCATGGCTACACCTTC. Protein product: CASSISASTGRHGYTF.

The rearrangement links TRBV28 to TRBJ1-1; no definite D call. The V end was cut by 6 bases, the J end by 3 bases, with 5 bases between. CDR3 length: 11 amino acids. CDR1 and CDR2 (germline): MDHEN, SYDVKM. The CDR3 protein is CASRTYTEAFF. The CDR3 DNA reads TGTGCCAGCAGGACTTACACTGAAGCTTTCTTT.

V gene TRBV7-8 combines with J gene TRBJ1-1; D call uncertain. The CDR3 length is 13 residues. V was shortened by 1 base and J by 4 bases, with 7 bases between the two germline ends. Looked up from germline, CDR1 is SGHVS and CDR2 is FQNEAQ. CDR3 DNA sequence: TGTGCCAGCAGCTTAGTCGGGAGCACTGAAGCTTTCTTT. Its translation is CASSLVGSTEAFF.

The DNA for the CDR3 is TGTGCCAGCAGCGCCGAGGTAACTAATGAAAAACTGTTTTTT. This gives the protein CASSAEVTNEKLFF. The chain recombines TRBV5-4 with TRBJ1-4, with D uncertain. The V end lost 4 bases, the J end lost 1 base, and 8 bases lay between the germline ends. This CDR3 has 14 residues. Germline-derived CDR1 and CDR2 are SGHNT and YYREEE (reference sequence).

The chain recombines TRBV6-5 with TRBJ2-1; 15 bases align to TRBD2. J was trimmed by 7 bases and V by 4 bases; bases with no gene match: 2. This CDR3 is built from 15 residues. Per the germline V gene, CDR1 is MNHEY and CDR2 is SVGAGI. This CDR3 is CASSSGTSGGNEQFF. The DNA of the CDR3 is TGTGCCAGCAGTTCAGGGACTAGCGGGGGGAATGAGCAGTTCTTC.